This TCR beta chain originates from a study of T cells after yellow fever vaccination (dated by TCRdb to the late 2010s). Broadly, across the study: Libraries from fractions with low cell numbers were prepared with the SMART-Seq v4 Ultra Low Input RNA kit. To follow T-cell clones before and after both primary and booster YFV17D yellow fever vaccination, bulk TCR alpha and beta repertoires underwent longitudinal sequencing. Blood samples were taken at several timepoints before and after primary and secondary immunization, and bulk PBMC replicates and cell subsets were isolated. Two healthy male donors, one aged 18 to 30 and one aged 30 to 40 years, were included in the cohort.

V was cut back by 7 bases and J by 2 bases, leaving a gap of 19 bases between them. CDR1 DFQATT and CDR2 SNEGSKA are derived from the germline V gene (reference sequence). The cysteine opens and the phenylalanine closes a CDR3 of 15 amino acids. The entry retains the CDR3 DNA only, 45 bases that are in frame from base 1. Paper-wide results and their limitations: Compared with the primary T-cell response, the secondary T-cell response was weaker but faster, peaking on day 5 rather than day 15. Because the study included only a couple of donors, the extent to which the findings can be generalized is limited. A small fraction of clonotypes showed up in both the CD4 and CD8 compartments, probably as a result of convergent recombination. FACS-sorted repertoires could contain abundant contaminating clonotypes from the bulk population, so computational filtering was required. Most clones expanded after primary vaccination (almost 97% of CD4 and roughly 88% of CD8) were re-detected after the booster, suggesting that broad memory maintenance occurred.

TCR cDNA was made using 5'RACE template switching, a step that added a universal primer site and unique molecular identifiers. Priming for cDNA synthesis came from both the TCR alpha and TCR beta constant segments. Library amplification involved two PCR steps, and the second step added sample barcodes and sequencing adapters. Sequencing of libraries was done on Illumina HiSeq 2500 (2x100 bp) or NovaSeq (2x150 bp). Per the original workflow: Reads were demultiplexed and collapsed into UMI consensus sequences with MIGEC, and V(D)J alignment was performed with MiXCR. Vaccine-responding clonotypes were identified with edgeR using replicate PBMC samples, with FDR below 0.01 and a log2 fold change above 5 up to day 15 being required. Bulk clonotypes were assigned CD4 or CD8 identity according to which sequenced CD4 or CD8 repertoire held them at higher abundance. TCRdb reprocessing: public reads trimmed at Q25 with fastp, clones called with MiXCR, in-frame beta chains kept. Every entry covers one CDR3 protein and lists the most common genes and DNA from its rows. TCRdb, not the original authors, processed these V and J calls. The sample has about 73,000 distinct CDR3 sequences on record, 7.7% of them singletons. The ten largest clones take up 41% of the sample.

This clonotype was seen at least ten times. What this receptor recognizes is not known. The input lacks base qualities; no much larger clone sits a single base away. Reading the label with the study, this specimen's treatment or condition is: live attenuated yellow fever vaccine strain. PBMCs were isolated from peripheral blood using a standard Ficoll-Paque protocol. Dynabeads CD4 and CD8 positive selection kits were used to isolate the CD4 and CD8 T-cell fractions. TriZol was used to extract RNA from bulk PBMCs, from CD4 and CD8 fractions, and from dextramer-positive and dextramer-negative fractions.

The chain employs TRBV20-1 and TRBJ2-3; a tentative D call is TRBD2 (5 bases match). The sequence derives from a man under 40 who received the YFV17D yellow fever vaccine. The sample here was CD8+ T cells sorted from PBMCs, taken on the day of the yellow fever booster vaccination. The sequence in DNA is TGCAGTGTCGATGGGAGTCCTGGACCCACAGATACGCAGTATTTT. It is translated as CSVDGSPGPTDTQYF.